The TCR beta chain under discussion was sequenced for a study of neurological immune-mediated disorders. Overall study results and limits: Across subjects, no CDR3 amino acid sequence appeared in expanded clones of more than one subject, a finding that suggested private repertoires in all groups.

At least ten counts were recorded for this clonotype. Its antigen is not identified. As for the cDNA, it was generated by 5'RACE with 10-nucleotide random UMIs. In TCRdb, the 5' RACE reads were re-called with MiXCR into one record per CDR3 protein. The sample lists tens of thousands of distinct CDR3 sequences; 14% were seen once. Sequenced: PBMCs. This sequence was found in a woman between 45 and 65 years old in good health.

The CDR3 sequence is CATSDLGGETDTQYF. DNA of the CDR3: TGTGCCACCAGTGATTTGGGGGGCGAAACAGATACGCAGTATTTT. The chain carries TRBV24-1 and TRBJ2-3; tentative D call: TRBD1 (6 bases). Germline-derived CDR1 and CDR2 are KGHDR and SFDVKD. Trimming stripped 0 bases from V and 3 bases from J, with 9 bases between. CDR3 size: 15 residues.